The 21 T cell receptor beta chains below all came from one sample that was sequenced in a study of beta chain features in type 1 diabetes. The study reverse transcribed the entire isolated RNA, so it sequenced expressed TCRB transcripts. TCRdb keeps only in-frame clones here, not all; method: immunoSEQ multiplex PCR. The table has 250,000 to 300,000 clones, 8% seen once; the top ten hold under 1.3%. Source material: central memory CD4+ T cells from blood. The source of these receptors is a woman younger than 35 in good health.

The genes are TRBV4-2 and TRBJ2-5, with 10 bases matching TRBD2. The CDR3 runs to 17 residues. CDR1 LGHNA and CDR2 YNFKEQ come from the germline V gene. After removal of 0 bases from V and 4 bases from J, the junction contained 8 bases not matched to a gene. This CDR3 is CASSQDPAGGPRETQYF. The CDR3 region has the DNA TGTGCCAGCAGCCAAGATCCAGCGGGGGGGCCACGAGAGACCCAGTACTTC.

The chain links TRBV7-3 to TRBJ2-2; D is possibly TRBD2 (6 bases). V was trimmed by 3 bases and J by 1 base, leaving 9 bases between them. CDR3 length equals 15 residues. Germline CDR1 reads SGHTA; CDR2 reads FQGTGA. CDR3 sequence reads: CASSFSGGNTGELFF. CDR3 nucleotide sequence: TGTGCCAGCAGCTTTAGCGGCGGGAACACCGGGGAGCTGTTTTTT.

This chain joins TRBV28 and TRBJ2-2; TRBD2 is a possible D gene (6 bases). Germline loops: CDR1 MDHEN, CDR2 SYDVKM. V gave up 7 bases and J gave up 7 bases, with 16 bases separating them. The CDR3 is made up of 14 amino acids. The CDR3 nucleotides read TGTGCCAGCAAAGTTCGGGGGTTTGGCGGGGAGCTGTTTTTT. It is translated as CASKVRGFGGELFF.

CDR3 protein: CASSLRVETQYF. The CDR3 DNA reads TGTGCCAGCAGCTTAAGGGTAGAGACCCAGTACTTC. V is TRBV7-2 and J is TRBJ2-5; D is unresolved. The ends were cut back, 2 bases at V and 4 bases at J, with 5 bases in the middle. The CDR3 covers 12 residues. The germline V gene has CDR1 SGHTA and CDR2 FQGNSA.

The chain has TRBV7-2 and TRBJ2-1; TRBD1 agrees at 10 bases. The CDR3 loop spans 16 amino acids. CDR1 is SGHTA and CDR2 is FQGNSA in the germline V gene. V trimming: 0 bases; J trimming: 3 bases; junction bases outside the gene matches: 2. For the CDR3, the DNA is TGTGCCAGCAGCTTAGCGGGACAGGGGTTCTACAATGAGCAGTTCTTC. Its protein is CASSLAGQGFYNEQFF. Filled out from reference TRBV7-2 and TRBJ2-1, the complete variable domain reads GAGVSQSPSNKVTEKGKDVELRCDPISGHTALYWYRQSLGQGLEFLIYFQGNSAPDKSGLPSDRFSAERTGGSVSTLTIQRTQQEDSAVYLCASSLAGQGFYNEQFFGPGTRLTVL.

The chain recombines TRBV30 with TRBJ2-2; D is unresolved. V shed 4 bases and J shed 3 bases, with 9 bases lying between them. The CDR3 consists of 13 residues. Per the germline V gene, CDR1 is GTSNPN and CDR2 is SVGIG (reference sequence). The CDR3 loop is CAWNIRDTGELFF. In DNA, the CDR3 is TGTGCCTGGAATATACGGGACACCGGGGAGCTGTTTTTT.

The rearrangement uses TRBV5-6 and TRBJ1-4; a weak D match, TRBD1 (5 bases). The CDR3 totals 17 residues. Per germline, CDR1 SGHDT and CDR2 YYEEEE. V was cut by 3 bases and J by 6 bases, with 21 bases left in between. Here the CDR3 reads CASSYASRQWGDEKLFF. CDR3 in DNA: TGTGCCAGCAGCTATGCTTCTAGACAGTGGGGAGATGAAAAACTGTTTTTT.

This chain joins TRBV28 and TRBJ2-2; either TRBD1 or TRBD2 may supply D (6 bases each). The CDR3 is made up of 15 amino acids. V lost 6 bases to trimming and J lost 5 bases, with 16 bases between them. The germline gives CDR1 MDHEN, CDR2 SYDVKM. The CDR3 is CASSYREVLTGELFF. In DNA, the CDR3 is TGTGCCAGCAGCTACAGGGAGGTTTTGACCGGGGAGCTGTTTTTT. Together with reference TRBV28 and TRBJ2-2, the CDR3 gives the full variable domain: DVKVTQSSRYLVKRTGEKVFLECVQDMDHENMFWYRQDPGLGLRLIYFSYDVKMKEKGDIPEGYSVSREKKERFSLILESASTNQTSMYLCASSYREVLTGELFFGEGSRLTVL.

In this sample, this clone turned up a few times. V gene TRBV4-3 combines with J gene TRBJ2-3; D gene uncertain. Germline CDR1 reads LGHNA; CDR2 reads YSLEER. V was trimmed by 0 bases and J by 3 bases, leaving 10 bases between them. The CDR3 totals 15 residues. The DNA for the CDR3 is TGCGCCAGCAGCCAAGATTTCGGCAGAACAGATACGCAGTATTTT. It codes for CASSQDFGRTDTQYF.

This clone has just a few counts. The CDR3 DNA sequence: TGTGCCAGCAGCATCAGGGACTATGGCTACACCTTC. Translated: CASSIRDYGYTF. The J gene is TRBJ1-2, the V gene TRBV5-6; possible D gene TRBD1, 5 bases. With 4 bases removed from V and 3 bases from J, the gap between germline ends came to 7 bases. Germline V CDR1 and CDR2: SGHDT, YYEEEE. The CDR3 is 12 residues long.

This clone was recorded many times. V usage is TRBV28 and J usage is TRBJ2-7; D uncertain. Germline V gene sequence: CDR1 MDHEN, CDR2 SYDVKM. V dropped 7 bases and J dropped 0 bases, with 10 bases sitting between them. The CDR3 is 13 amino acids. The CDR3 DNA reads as TGTGCCAGCAAATCTCACAACTCCTACGAGCAGTACGTC. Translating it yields CASKSHNSYEQYV.

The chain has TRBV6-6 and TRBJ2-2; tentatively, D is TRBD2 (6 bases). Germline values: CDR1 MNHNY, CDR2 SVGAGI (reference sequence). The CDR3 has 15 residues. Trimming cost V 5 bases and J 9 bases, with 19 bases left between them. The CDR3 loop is CASSRTSGDRRELFF. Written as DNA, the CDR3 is TGTGCCAGCAGTCGTACTTCGGGAGACCGCAGGGAGCTGTTTTTT.

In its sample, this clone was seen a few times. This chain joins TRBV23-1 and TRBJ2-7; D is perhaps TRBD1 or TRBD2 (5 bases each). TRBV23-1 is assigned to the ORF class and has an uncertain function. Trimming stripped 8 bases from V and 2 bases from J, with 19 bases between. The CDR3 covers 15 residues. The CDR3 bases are TGCGCCAGCCGGTCTATCGAGGGGAAAGCCTACGAGCAGTACGTC. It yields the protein CASRSIEGKAYEQYV.

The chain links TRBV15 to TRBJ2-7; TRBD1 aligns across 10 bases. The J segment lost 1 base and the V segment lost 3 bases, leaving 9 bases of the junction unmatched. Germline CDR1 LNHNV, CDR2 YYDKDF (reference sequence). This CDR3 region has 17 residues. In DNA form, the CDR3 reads TGTGCCACCAGCAGCCCCCCGTCGGACAGGGGGTCCTACGAGCAGTACTTC. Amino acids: CATSSPPSDRGSYEQYF.

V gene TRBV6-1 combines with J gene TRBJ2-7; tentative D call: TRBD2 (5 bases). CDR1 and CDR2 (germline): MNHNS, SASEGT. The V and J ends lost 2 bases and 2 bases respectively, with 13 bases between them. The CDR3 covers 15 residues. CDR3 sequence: CASSERADYPYEQYV. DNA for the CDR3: TGTGCCAGCAGTGAAAGGGCAGACTATCCCTACGAGCAGTACGTC.

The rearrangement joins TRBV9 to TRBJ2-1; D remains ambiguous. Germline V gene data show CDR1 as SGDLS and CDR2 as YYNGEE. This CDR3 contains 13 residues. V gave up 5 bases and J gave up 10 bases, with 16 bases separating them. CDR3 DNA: TGTGCCAGCAGTGCCGCCCAGGTCGGAGAGCAGTTCTTC. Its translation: CASSAAQVGEQFF. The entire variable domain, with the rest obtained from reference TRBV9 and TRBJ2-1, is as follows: DSGVTQTPKHLITATGQRVTLRCSPRSGDLSVYWYQQSLDQGLQFLIQYYNGEERAKGNILERFSAQQFPDLHSELNLSSLELGDSALYFCASSAAQVGEQFFGPGTRLTVL.

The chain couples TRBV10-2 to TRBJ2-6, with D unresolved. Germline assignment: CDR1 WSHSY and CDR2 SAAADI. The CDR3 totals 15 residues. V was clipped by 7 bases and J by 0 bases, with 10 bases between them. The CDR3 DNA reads TGCGCCAGCATCCCCGTTCGCTCTGGGGCCAACGTCCTGACTTTC. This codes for CASIPVRSGANVLTF.

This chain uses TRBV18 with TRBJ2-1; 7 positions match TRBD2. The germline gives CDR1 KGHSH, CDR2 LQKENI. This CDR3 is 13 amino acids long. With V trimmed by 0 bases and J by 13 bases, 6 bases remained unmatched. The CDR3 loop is CASSPPASGTQFF. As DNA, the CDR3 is TGTGCCAGCTCACCACCGGCTAGCGGTACACAGTTCTTC.

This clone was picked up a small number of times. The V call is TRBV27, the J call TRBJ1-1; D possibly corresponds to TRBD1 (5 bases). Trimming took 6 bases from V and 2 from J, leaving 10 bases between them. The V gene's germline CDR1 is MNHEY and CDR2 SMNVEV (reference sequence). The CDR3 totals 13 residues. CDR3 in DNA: TGTGCCAGCAGGAGACAGAAAAACACTGAAGCTTTCTTT. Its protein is CASRRQKNTEAFF.

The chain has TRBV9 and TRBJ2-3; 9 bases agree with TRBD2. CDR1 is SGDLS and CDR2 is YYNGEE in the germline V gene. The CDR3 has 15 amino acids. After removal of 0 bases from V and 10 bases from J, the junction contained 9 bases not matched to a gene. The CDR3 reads CASSVAAGGAGPQYF. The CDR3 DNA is TGTGCCAGCAGCGTAGCAGCGGGAGGTGCAGGGCCGCAGTATTTT.

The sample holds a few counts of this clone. CDR3 region: CASSLADADSGNTIYF. The CDR3 bases are TGCGCCAGCAGCTTGGCGGACGCCGACTCTGGAAACACCATATATTTT. The chain has TRBV5-1 and TRBJ1-3; no firm D call. The germline V gene encodes CDR1 SGHRS and CDR2 YFSETQ. V dropped 0 bases and J dropped 0 bases, with 10 bases sitting between them. The CDR3 contains 16 residues.